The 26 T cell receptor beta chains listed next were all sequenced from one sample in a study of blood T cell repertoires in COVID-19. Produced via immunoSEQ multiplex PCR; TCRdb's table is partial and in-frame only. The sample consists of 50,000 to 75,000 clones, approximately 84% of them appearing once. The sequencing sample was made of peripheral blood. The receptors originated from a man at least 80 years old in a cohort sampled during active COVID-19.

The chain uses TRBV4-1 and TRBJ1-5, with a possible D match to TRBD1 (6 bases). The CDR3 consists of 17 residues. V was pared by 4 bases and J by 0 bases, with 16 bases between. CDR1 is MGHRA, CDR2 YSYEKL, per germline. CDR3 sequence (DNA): TGCGCCAGCAGCCGATACCACAGGGCGAATAGCAATCAGCCCCAGCATTTT. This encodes CASSRYHRANSNQPQHF.

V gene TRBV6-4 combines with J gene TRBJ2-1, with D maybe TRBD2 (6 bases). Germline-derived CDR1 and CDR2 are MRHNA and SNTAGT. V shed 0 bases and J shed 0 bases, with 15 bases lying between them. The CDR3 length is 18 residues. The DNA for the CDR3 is TGTGCCAGCAGTGACTCCCTTAACGTGGGGGGCTCCTACAATGAGCAGTTCTTC. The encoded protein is CASSDSLNVGGSYNEQFF.

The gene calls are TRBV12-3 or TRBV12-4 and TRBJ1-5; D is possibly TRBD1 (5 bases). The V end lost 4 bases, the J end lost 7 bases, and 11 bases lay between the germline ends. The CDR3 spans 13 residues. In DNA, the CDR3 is TGTGCCAGCAGTTCCACCGGGGGACAGCCCCAGCATTTT. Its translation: CASSSTGGQPQHF.

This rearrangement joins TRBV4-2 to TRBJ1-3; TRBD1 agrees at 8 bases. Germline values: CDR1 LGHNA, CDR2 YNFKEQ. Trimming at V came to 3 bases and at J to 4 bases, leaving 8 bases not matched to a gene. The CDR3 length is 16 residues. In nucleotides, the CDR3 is TGTGCCAGCAGCCATTTCAGGGGGCGGCGAGGAAACACCATATATTTT. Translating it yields CASSHFRGRRGNTIYF.

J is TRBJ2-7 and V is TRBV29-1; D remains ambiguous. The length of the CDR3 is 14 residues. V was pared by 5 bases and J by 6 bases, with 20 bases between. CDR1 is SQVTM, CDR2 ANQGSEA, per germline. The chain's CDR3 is CSVSLTVRGGEQYF. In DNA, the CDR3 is TGCAGCGTTTCCCTGACCGTGAGAGGCGGCGAGCAGTACTTC.

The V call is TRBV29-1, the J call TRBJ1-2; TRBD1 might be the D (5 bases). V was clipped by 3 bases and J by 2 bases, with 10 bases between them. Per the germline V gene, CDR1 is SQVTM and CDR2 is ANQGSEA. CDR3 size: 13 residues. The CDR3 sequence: CSVDLAGNYGYTF. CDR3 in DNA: TGCAGCGTTGATTTGGCAGGGAACTATGGCTACACCTTC.

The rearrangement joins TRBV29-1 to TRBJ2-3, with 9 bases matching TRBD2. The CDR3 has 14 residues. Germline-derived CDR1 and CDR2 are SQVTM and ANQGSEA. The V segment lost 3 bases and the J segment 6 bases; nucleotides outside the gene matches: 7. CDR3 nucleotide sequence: TGCAGCGTTGAGTCGGGACTAGCTACCGATACGCAGTATTTT. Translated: CSVESGLATDTQYF.

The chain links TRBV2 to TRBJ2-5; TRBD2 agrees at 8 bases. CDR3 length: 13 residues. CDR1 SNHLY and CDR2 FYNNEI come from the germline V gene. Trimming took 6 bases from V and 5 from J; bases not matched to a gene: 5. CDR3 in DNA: TGTGCCAGCAGCGGACTAGCCCGGGAGACCCAGTACTTC. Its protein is CASSGLARETQYF.

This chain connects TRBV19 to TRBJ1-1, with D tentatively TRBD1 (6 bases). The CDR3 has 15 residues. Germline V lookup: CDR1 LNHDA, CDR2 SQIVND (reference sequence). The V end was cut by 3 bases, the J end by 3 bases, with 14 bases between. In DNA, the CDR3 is TGTGCCAGTAGTATCGCAGGGGTCTCGTACACTGAAGCTTTCTTT. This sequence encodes CASSIAGVSYTEAFF.

Here the CDR3 DNA reads TGTGCCAGCAGCCAATCGTCCGGCTCCTACGAGCAGTACTTC. Translating it yields CASSQSSGSYEQYF. This sequence joins TRBV16 and TRBJ2-7; no firm D call. Germline V gene data show CDR1 as KGHSY and CDR2 as FQNENV. The CDR3 is 14 residues long. Trimming cost V 0 bases and J 0 bases, with 6 bases left between them.

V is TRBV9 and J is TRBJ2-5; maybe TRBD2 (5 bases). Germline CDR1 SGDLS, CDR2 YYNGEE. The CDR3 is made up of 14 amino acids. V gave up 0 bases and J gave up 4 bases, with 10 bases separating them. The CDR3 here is CASSVDEGRETQYF. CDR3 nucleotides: TGTGCCAGCAGCGTAGACGAAGGGAGAGAGACCCAGTACTTC.

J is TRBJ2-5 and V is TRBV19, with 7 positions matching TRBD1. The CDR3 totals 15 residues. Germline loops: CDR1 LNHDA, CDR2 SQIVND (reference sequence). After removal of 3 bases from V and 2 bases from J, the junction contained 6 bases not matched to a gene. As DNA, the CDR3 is TGTGCCAGTAGTATCGGGACAGAGGATCAAGAGACCCAGTACTTC. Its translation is CASSIGTEDQETQYF.

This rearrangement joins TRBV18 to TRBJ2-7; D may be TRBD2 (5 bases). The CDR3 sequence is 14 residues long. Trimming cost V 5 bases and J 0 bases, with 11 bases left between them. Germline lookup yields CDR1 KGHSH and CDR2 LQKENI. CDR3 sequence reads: CASSEHGGSYEQYF. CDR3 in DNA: TGTGCCAGCTCAGAACACGGAGGCTCCTACGAGCAGTACTTC.

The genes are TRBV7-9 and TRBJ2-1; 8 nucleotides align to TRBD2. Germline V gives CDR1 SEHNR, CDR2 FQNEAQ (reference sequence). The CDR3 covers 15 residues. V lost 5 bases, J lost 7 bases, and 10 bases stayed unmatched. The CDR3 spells CASSRGAGEWNEQFF. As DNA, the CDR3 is TGTGCCAGCAGCAGAGGAGCGGGAGAGTGGAATGAGCAGTTCTTC. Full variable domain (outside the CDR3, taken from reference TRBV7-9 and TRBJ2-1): DTGVSQNPRHKITKRGQNVTFRCDPISEHNRLYWYRQTLGQGPEFLTYFQNEAQLEKSRLLSDRFSAERPKGSFSTLEIQRTEQGDSAMYLCASSRGAGEWNEQFFGPGTRLTVL.

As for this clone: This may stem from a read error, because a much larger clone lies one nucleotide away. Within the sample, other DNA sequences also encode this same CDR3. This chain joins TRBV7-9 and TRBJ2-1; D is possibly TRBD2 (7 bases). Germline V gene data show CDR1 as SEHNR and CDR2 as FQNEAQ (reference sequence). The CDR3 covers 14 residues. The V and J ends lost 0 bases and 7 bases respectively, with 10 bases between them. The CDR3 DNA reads TGTGCCAGCAGCTTAGCGGGGGGGCTTAATGAGCAGTTCTTC. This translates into CASSLAGGLNEQFF.

CDR3 loop: CASSQDRTSLFF. The CDR3, as DNA: TGCGCCAGCAGCCAAGATAGGACATCCCTGTTTTTT. This sequence joins TRBV4-3 and TRBJ1-4; D might be TRBD1 (5 bases). Germline V gene data show CDR1 as LGHNA and CDR2 as YSLEER. V gave up 0 bases and J gave up 14 bases, with 10 bases separating them. The CDR3 consists of 12 residues.

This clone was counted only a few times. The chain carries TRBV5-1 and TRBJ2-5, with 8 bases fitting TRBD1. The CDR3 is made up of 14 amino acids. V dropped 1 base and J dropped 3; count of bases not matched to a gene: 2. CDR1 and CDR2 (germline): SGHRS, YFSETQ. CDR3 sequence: CASSLTGGKETQYF. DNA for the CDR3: TGCGCCAGCAGCTTGACAGGGGGTAAAGAGACCCAGTACTTC.

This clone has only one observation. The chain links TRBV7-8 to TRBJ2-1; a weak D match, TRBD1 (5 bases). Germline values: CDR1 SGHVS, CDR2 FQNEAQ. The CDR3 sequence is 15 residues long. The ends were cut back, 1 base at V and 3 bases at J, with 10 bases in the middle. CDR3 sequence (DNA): TGTGCCAGCAGCTTAGGGGCAGGGCTCTACAATGAGCAGTTCTTC. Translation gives CASSLGAGLYNEQFF. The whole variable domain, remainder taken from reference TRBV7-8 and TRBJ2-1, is GAGVSQSPRYKVAKRGQDVALRCDPISGHVSLFWYQQALGQGPEFLTYFQNEAQLDKSGLPSDRFFAERPEGSVSTLKIQRTQQEDSAVYLCASSLGAGLYNEQFFGPGTRLTVL.

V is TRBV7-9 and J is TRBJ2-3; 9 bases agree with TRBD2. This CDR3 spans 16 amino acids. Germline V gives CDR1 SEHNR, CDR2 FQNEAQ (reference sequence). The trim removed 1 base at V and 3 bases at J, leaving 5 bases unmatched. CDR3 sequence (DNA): TGTGCCAGCAGCTTAGGGGCGGGAGGGCCAACAGATACGCAGTATTTT. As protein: CASSLGAGGPTDTQYF.

CDR3 residues: CASSPLAGEVPGELFF. In nucleotides, the CDR3 is TGCGCCAGCAGCCCTCTAGCGGGAGAGGTTCCCGGGGAGCTGTTTTTT. The chain employs TRBV5-1 and TRBJ2-2; 10 nucleotides line up with TRBD2. Germline V gene data show CDR1 as SGHRS and CDR2 as YFSETQ. The CDR3 is made up of 16 amino acids. J gave up 6 bases and V 4 bases, and 9 bases lay outside the gene matches.

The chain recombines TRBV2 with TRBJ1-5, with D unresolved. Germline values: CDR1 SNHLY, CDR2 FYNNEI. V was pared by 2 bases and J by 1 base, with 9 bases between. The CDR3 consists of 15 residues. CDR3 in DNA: TGTGCCAGCAGTGAAAACTTAATGAGCAATCAGCCCCAGCATTTT. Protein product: CASSENLMSNQPQHF.

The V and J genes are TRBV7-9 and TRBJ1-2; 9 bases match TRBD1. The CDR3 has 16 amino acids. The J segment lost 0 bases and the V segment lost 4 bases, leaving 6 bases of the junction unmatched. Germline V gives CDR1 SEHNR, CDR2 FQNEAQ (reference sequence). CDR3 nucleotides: TGTGCCAGCAGCTCCATGACAGGGGGAGCTAACTATGGCTACACCTTC. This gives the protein CASSSMTGGANYGYTF.

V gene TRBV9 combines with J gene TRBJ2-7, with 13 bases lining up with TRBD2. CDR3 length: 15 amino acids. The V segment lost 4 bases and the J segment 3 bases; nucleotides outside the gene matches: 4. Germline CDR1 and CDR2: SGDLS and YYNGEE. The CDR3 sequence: CASSPRTSGSYEQYF. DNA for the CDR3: TGTGCCAGCAGCCCACGGACTAGCGGGAGCTACGAGCAGTACTTC.

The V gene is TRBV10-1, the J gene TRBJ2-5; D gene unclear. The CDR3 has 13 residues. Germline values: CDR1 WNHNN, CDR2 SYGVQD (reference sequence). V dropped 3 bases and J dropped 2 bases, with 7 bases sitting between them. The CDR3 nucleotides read TGCGCCAGCAGTGAAGTCAGGCAAGAGACCCAGTACTTC. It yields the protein CASSEVRQETQYF.

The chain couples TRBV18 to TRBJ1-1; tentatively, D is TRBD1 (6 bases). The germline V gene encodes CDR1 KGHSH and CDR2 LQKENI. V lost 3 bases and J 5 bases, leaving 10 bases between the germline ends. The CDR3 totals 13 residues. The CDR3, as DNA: TGTGCCAGCTCACCTGTAAGGGGGACTGAAGCTTTCTTT. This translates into CASSPVRGTEAFF.

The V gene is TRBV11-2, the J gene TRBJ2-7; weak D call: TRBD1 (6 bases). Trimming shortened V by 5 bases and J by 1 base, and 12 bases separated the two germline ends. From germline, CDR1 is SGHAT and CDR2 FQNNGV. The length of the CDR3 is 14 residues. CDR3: CASSARQDSYEQYF. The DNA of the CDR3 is TGTGCCAGCAGCGCCCGACAGGATTCCTACGAGCAGTACTTC.